A single T cell receptor beta chain is shown here with its context. The antigen remains undetermined. This CDR3 is 17 amino acids long. Trimming shortened V by 0 bases and J by 1 base, and 15 bases separated the two germline ends. CDR1 and CDR2 from the germline V gene are SGHTS and YDEGEE. Primers: 60 Vbeta forward and 13 Jbeta reverse. Some clones are missing from TCRdb's copy, which holds only in-frame ones; the method was immunoSEQ multiplex PCR. The data show around 96,000 clones, with roughly three fifths seen just once and 3.2% held by the top ten. The data were taken from a study of cytomegalovirus exposure and HLA in healthy donors. Study-level points and caveats: The CMV antigen specificity of a few CMV-associated chains was confirmed through in vitro analysis. Later analysis found that TCR beta chains associated with HLA were more clonally expanded than other, equally common chains.

The V gene is TRBV5-8, the J gene TRBJ2-3, with TRBD1 as a possible D gene (5 bases). The TCR was taken from a man in his sixties in good health and CMV-seronegative. Specimen: PBMCs. The DNA of the CDR3 is TGTGCCAGCAGCTTGGCTGTTAAACAGGCTCGCACAGATACGCAGTATTTT. Residues: CASSLAVKQARTDTQYF.